This entry lists 9 T cell receptor beta chains sequenced from one sample in a study of shared clonotypes between healthy human individuals. The data were produced by immunoSEQ multiplex PCR, yet TCRdb's version contains in-frame clones alone and is incomplete. The profile covers about 500,000 clones, with 60% to 80% appearing a single time and around 12% taken by the ten largest. The specimen was PBMCs. The source is a middle-aged woman in good health. Some clones in this sample may be carry-over from other donors' samples.

The chain recombines TRBV5-1 with TRBJ2-7; D is ambiguous. The V end lost 0 bases, the J end lost 2 bases, and 6 bases lay between the germline ends. The germline V gene has CDR1 SGHRS and CDR2 YFSETQ. The CDR3 is 13 residues long. CDR3 nucleotide sequence: TGCGCCAGCAGCTTGGTGAAACCCTACGAGCAGTACTTC. Translating gives CASSLVKPYEQYF.

V is TRBV28 and J is TRBJ1-2; D possibly corresponds to TRBD1 (5 bases). CDR1 and CDR2 from the germline V gene are MDHEN and SYDVKM. Trimming took 5 bases from V and 2 from J, leaving 21 bases between them. This CDR3 comprises 17 residues. CDR3 residues: CASSLWGTGGGNYGYTF. In DNA form, the CDR3 reads TGTGCCAGCAGTCTGTGGGGAACTGGGGGAGGGAACTATGGCTACACCTTC.

The chain joins TRBV30 to TRBJ2-5; the D is unclear. CDR1 GTSNPN and CDR2 SVGIG come from the germline V gene (reference sequence). This CDR3 is 12 amino acids long. Trimming cost V 0 bases and J 7 bases, with 9 bases left between them. CDR3 sequence (DNA): TGTGCCTGGAGTGTACATTGGGGGACCCAGTACTTC. It codes for CAWSVHWGTQYF.

This sequence joins TRBV28 and TRBJ1-5; D is uncertain. There are 14 residues in the CDR3. Trimming removed 6 bases at V and 6 bases at J, with 15 bases between. Germline V gene sequence: CDR1 MDHEN, CDR2 SYDVKM. CDR3 DNA sequence: TGTGCCAGCAGCCTAGGAGGTGGGGTTCAGCCCCAGCATTTT. The encoded protein is CASSLGGGVQPQHF.

Comments on this clone: A far larger clone is only one base removed, so a read error is likely. The chain joins TRBV4-1 to TRBJ2-7, with D maybe TRBD1 (5 bases). The CDR3 sequence is 15 residues long. Germline-derived CDR1 and CDR2 are MGHRA and YSYEKL. As DNA, the CDR3 is TGCGTCAGCAGCCCGCGCGACAGAAAACACTACGAGCAGTACTTC. It encodes CVSSPRDRKHYEQYF.

This clone was observed many times. Within the sample, other DNA sequences also encode this same CDR3. This rearrangement joins TRBV19 to TRBJ2-7, with D possibly matching TRBD1 (6 bases). From germline, CDR1 is LNHDA and CDR2 SQIVND (reference sequence). The CDR3 covers 13 residues. V was cut by 5 bases and J by 5 bases, with 13 bases left in between. The CDR3 reads CASSLRGSDEQYF. The CDR3 DNA reads as TGTGCCAGTAGTCTCAGGGGATCGGACGAGCAGTACTTC. Supplemented by reference TRBV19 and TRBJ2-7, the full variable domain reads DGGITQSPKYLFRKEGQNVTLSCEQNLNHDAMYWYRQDPGQGLRLIYYSQIVNDFQKGDIAEGYSVSREKKESFPLTVTSAQKNPTAFYLCASSLRGSDEQYFGPGTRLTVT.

In the case of this clone: This likely came from a read error, as a far larger clone is one base away. Other DNA sequences of this sample code for an identical CDR3. The chain links TRBV19 to TRBJ2-2; D unclear. The CDR3 is 11 amino acids. The germline V gene has CDR1 LNHDA and CDR2 SQIVND (reference sequence). V was pared by 4 bases and J by 11 bases, with 8 bases between. CDR3: CASSNHGELFF. CDR3 nucleotide sequence: TGTGCCAGTAGTAACCACGGAGAGCTGTTTTTT.

The chain combines TRBV28 with TRBJ2-2, with 12 bases that match TRBD2. The CDR3 loop spans 16 amino acids. After removal of 8 bases from V and 0 bases from J, the junction contained 4 bases not matched to a gene. CDR1 MDHEN and CDR2 SYDVKM come from the germline V gene. The CDR3 is CASGGLAGTNTGELFF. The DNA for the CDR3 is TGTGCCAGCGGGGGACTAGCGGGTACGAACACCGGGGAGCTGTTTTTT. The complete variable domain, with remaining parts taken from reference TRBV28 and TRBJ2-2, reads DVKVTQSSRYLVKRTGEKVFLECVQDMDHENMFWYRQDPGLGLRLIYFSYDVKMKEKGDIPEGYSVSREKKERFSLILESASTNQTSMYLCASGGLAGTNTGELFFGEGSRLTVL.

The chain is built from TRBV11-2 and TRBJ2-7, with 7 bases lining up with TRBD1. CDR1 and CDR2 from the germline V gene are SGHAT and FQNNGV. V shed 5 bases and J 6 bases; nucleotides not matched to a gene: 7. The CDR3 runs 13 residues. In DNA form, the CDR3 reads TGTGCCAGCAGCCTCAGACAGGGCCGCGAGCAGTACTTC. Its translation is CASSLRQGREQYF.